This entry lists 24 T cell receptor beta chains sequenced from one sample in a study of beta chain features in type 1 diabetes. Every isolated RNA sample was fully reverse transcribed, so sequencing captured expressed TCRB transcripts. TCRdb keeps only in-frame clones here, not all; method: immunoSEQ multiplex PCR. The top ten hold approximately 1.5% of the sample, which has 130,000 to 150,000 clones, less than 9% seen once. The source material was central memory CD4+ T cells from blood. These receptors all come from a woman in her thirties in good health.

There are a few counts of this clone. The chain uses TRBV30 and TRBJ1-1; tentatively, D is TRBD1 (6 bases). There are 13 residues in the CDR3. Between the trimmed V and J ends, which lost 0 bases and 7 bases, there was a span of 12 bases. Germline CDR1 GTSNPN, CDR2 SVGIG (reference sequence). The CDR3 sequence is CAWSVRGIHEAFF. CDR3 nucleotide sequence: TGTGCCTGGAGTGTAAGGGGGATACATGAAGCTTTCTTT.

This clone was seen more than once but under ten times. The DNA for the CDR3 is TGTGCCACCAAGATACCCAGCGGGGTATCCTACGAGCAGTACTTC. It specifies CATKIPSGVSYEQYF. The rearrangement joins TRBV6-4 to TRBJ2-7, with 7 bases aligning to TRBD2. This CDR3 has 15 amino acids. V dropped 10 bases and J dropped 1; count of bases not matched to a gene: 13. The germline gives CDR1 MRHNA, CDR2 SNTAGT.

The chain joins TRBV2 to TRBJ2-5; 8 bases are a match to TRBD1. V was clipped by 4 bases and J by 5 bases; unmatched bases: 3. The CDR3 contains 13 residues. CDR1 is SNHLY and CDR2 is FYNNEI in the germline V gene. CDR3 loop: CASSVNRGETQYF. CDR3 nucleotide sequence: TGTGCCAGCAGTGTAAACAGGGGGGAGACCCAGTACTTC.

The rearrangement joins TRBV27 to TRBJ1-2; 11 positions match TRBD1. The germline V gene encodes CDR1 MNHEY and CDR2 SMNVEV (reference sequence). The junction had 6 bases not matched to a gene; V was cut back by 7 bases and J by 5 bases. This CDR3 spans 14 amino acids. For the CDR3, the DNA is TGTGCCAGCACCAGGACAGGGGGCGGGTATGGCTACACCTTC. Amino acid sequence: CASTRTGGGYGYTF.

A few counts support this clone. V usage is TRBV7-8 and J usage is TRBJ2-1; 9 nucleotides match TRBD2. The CDR3 runs to 18 residues. Germline V CDR1 and CDR2: SGHVS, FQNEAQ. J lost 0 bases, V lost 4 bases, and 10 bases had no gene match. The CDR3 sequence: CASSSLQLAGRSYNEQFF. The CDR3 DNA follows: TGTGCCAGCAGCTCCCTTCAGCTAGCGGGACGCTCCTACAATGAGCAGTTCTTC.

This clone was counted a single time. The rearrangement links TRBV15 to TRBJ1-3; 8 bases map to TRBD1. Trimming at V came to 0 bases and at J to 9 bases, leaving 7 bases not matched to a gene. CDR3 size: 15 residues. Per the germline V gene, CDR1 is LNHNV and CDR2 is YYDKDF (reference sequence). DNA for the CDR3: TGTGCCACCAGCAGAGATGGACAGGGTTCATCCACCATATATTTT. Protein sequence: CATSRDGQGSSTIYF.

This clone was detected ten times or more. J is TRBJ1-4 and V is TRBV28, with no clear D. The germline V gene encodes CDR1 MDHEN and CDR2 SYDVKM. CDR3 size: 12 residues. The V end was cut by 8 bases, the J end by 8 bases, with 12 bases between. This CDR3 reads CASGGVKEKLFF. DNA for the CDR3: TGTGCCAGCGGAGGCGTGAAGGAAAAACTGTTTTTT. The full variable domain, in which reference TRBV28 and TRBJ1-4 provide the parts outside the CDR3, is DVKVTQSSRYLVKRTGEKVFLECVQDMDHENMFWYRQDPGLGLRLIYFSYDVKMKEKGDIPEGYSVSREKKERFSLILESASTNQTSMYLCASGGVKEKLFFGSGTQLSVL.

This clone was observed many times. The chain joins TRBV19 to TRBJ2-7; 13 bases align to TRBD2. V trimming: 8 bases; J trimming: 4 bases; junction bases outside the gene matches: 8. Germline CDR1 is LNHDA and CDR2 is SQIVND (reference sequence). The CDR3 is 15 residues long. Here the CDR3 reads CASRTSGSPVYEQYF. The CDR3 DNA follows: TGTGCCAGTCGGACTAGCGGGAGCCCAGTTTACGAGCAGTACTTC. Filled out from reference TRBV19 and TRBJ2-7, the complete variable domain reads DGGITQSPKYLFRKEGQNVTLSCEQNLNHDAMYWYRQDPGQGLRLIYYSQIVNDFQKGDIAEGYSVSREKKESFPLTVTSAQKNPTAFYLCASRTSGSPVYEQYFGPGTRLTVT.

In this sample, this clone turned up a few times. The chain combines TRBV11-3 with TRBJ2-1, with 7 bases fitting TRBD2. V shed 0 bases and J 8 bases; nucleotides not matched to a gene: 7. CDR1 and CDR2 from the germline V gene are SGHNT and YENEEA. The CDR3 runs 15 residues. CDR3 DNA: TGTGCCAGCAGCTTAGATGGGGCGGGAGCCGATGAGCAGTTCTTC. Translating gives CASSLDGAGADEQFF.

This clone was picked up a small number of times. The chain is built from TRBV5-4 and TRBJ2-3; TRBD1 matches 7 bases. V lost 5 bases and J lost 4; bases outside the gene matches: 10. The germline gives CDR1 SGHNT, CDR2 YYREEE (reference sequence). There are 15 residues in the CDR3. In nucleotides, the CDR3 is TGTGCCAGCAGTCCTACAGGGGCTTCCGCAGATACGCAGTATTTT. This translates into CASSPTGASADTQYF.

This clone was observed a handful of times. The chain combines TRBV7-9 with TRBJ1-1; D may be TRBD1 (5 bases). CDR3 length: 13 amino acids. Germline V gene data show CDR1 as SEHNR and CDR2 as FQNEAQ (reference sequence). V was shortened by 5 bases and J by 3 bases, with 10 bases between the two germline ends. CDR3 in DNA: TGTGCCAGCAGCCCTGGAGGGGACACTGAAGCTTTCTTT. It specifies CASSPGGDTEAFF.

In this sample, this clone turned up a few times. The chain combines TRBV11-2 with TRBJ2-2; 8 nucleotides align to TRBD2. Looked up from germline, CDR1 is SGHAT and CDR2 is FQNNGV. V gave up 5 bases and J gave up 2 bases; unmatched junction bases: 7. The CDR3 contains 16 residues. The CDR3 region is CASSPPAGGNTGELFF. Here the CDR3 DNA reads TGTGCCAGCAGCCCCCCCGCGGGAGGAAACACCGGGGAGCTGTTTTTT.

This clone was detected only a few times. V gene TRBV6-6 combines with J gene TRBJ2-7; D not resolved. CDR1 is MNHNY, CDR2 SVGAGI, per germline (reference sequence). CDR3 length: 16 residues. Trimming pared 0 bases from V and 1 base from J, leaving 13 bases between. This CDR3 is CASSYSRLTNSYEQYF. The CDR3 coding sequence is TGTGCCAGCAGTTACTCGAGACTTACGAATTCCTACGAGCAGTACTTC.

This clone occurred a few times. V is TRBV18 and J is TRBJ2-7; tentative D call: TRBD1 (6 bases). The germline gives CDR1 KGHSH, CDR2 LQKENI. Trimming removed 8 bases from V and 2 bases from J, with 16 bases in between. This CDR3 region has 14 residues. CDR3: CASAPGTGTYEQYF. As DNA, the CDR3 is TGTGCCAGCGCCCCGGGAACAGGGACCTACGAGCAGTACTTC.

This clone has only a few counts. The chain has TRBV19 and TRBJ2-7; weak D call: TRBD1 (6 bases). This CDR3 region has 14 residues. V was pared by 6 bases and J by 3 bases, with 15 bases between. CDR1 and CDR2 from the germline V gene are LNHDA and SQIVND (reference sequence). CDR3 sequence: CASSLGTQRYEQYF. The CDR3 DNA is TGTGCCAGTAGCCTCGGGACACAGCGCTACGAGCAGTACTTC.

J is TRBJ2-7 and V is TRBV9, with 8 bases fitting TRBD1. The length of the CDR3 is 16 residues. V lost 3 bases, J lost 6 bases, and 14 bases stayed unmatched. Germline assignment: CDR1 SGDLS and CDR2 YYNGEE. As DNA, the CDR3 is TGTGCCAGCAGCGGGGACGAAGGGACAGGCCGTTTCGAGCAGTACTTC. This gives the protein CASSGDEGTGRFEQYF.

The chain uses TRBV19 and TRBJ2-3; the D gene is possibly TRBD2 (5 bases). V was shortened by 3 bases and J by 1 base, with 14 bases between the two germline ends. The CDR3 contains 16 residues. Germline V gene sequence: CDR1 LNHDA, CDR2 SQIVND (reference sequence). This chain's CDR3 is CASSIGEGAGTDTQYF. The CDR3 coding sequence is TGTGCCAGTAGTATTGGCGAGGGAGCGGGCACAGATACGCAGTATTTT. Combining the CDR3 with reference TRBV19 and TRBJ2-3 gives the whole variable domain DGGITQSPKYLFRKEGQNVTLSCEQNLNHDAMYWYRQDPGQGLRLIYYSQIVNDFQKGDIAEGYSVSREKKESFPLTVTSAQKNPTAFYLCASSIGEGAGTDTQYFGPGTRLTVL.

V usage is TRBV7-9 and J usage is TRBJ2-3, with 8 positions matching TRBD2. The ends lost 3 bases at V and 4 bases at J; junction bases unmatched: 3. Germline lookup yields CDR1 SEHNR and CDR2 FQNEAQ (reference sequence). This CDR3 comprises 14 residues. As DNA, the CDR3 is TGTGCCAGCAGCTTTGGGACTAGATCAGATACGCAGTATTTT. Protein product: CASSFGTRSDTQYF.

V usage is TRBV19 and J usage is TRBJ1-5; 10 nucleotides agree with TRBD1. Germline V lookup: CDR1 LNHDA, CDR2 SQIVND (reference sequence). J was trimmed by 7 bases and V by 4 bases; bases with no gene match: 7. The CDR3 is 15 amino acids. This CDR3 is CASSTQGQGRQPQHF. CDR3 sequence (DNA): TGTGCCAGTAGTACGCAGGGACAGGGGCGCCAGCCCCAGCATTTT.

This chain connects TRBV19 to TRBJ2-2; D call uncertain. The germline V gene has CDR1 LNHDA and CDR2 SQIVND (reference sequence). V gave up 7 bases and J gave up 0 bases, with 9 bases separating them. This CDR3 is built from 14 residues. The CDR3 DNA reads TGTGCCAGTACCATTGCGGCGAACACCGGGGAGCTGTTTTTT. This codes for CASTIAANTGELFF.

This clone was observed a few times. The chain recombines TRBV7-2 with TRBJ1-5, with 8 positions matching TRBD1. The ends lost 5 bases at V and 7 bases at J; junction bases unmatched: 13. This CDR3 has 16 residues. CDR1 and CDR2 (germline): SGHTA, FQGNSA. The CDR3 loop is CASSIGQGAIRQPQHF. The CDR3 nucleotides read TGTGCCAGCAGCATAGGACAGGGCGCGATTAGGCAGCCCCAGCATTTT.

This clone was found a few times. The genes are TRBV5-6 and TRBJ2-7; 9 nucleotides line up with TRBD1. V dropped 5 bases and J dropped 8; count of bases not matched to a gene: 14. Germline lookup yields CDR1 SGHDT and CDR2 YYEEEE. This CDR3 spans 15 amino acids. The CDR3 loop is CASRSAGTGSTKQYF. The CDR3, as DNA: TGTGCCAGCAGAAGTGCCGGGACAGGGTCTACGAAGCAGTACTTC. Drawing the rest from reference TRBV5-6 and TRBJ2-7, the complete variable domain is DAGVTQSPTHLIKTRGQQVTLRCSPKSGHDTVSWYQQALGQGPQFIFQYYEEEERQRGNFPDRFSGHQFPNYSSELNVNALLLGDSALYLCASRSAGTGSTKQYFGPGTRLTVT.

This clone was seen repeatedly, ten times or more. As DNA, the CDR3 is TGTGCCAGCAGGAGACAGGGTACAGAGACCCAGTACTTC. Encoded protein: CASRRQGTETQYF. This rearrangement joins TRBV27 to TRBJ2-5, with TRBD1 matching over 7 bases. V lost 6 bases, J lost 4 bases, and 5 bases stayed unmatched. The germline gives CDR1 MNHEY, CDR2 SMNVEV (reference sequence). CDR3 size: 13 residues.

V usage is TRBV2 and J usage is TRBJ2-6, with a weak D call TRBD2 (6 bases). Trimming took 3 bases from V and 0 from J, leaving 12 bases between them. CDR3 length equals 17 residues. The germline V gene has CDR1 SNHLY and CDR2 FYNNEI. The CDR3 is CASSEEGPSSGANVLTF. The CDR3 nucleotides are TGTGCCAGCAGTGAGGAGGGACCGAGCTCTGGGGCCAACGTCCTGACTTTC.